The clone carrying this T cell receptor (beta chain) appeared a few times. The antigen is not known. The entry originates in a study of identical twins. The V segment lost 8 bases and the J segment 6 bases; nucleotides outside the gene matches: 8. Germline V gives CDR1 SQVTM, CDR2 ANQGSEA. This CDR3 is built from 13 residues. Findings and caveats of the study: An excess of low generation probability was shown by twin-shared out-of-frame alpha sequences.

With template switching, a universal primer site was added, and the cDNA carried unique molecular identifiers. TCRdb reprocessed the 5' RACE reads with MiXCR, giving one entry per CDR3 protein. The table records approximately 1.8 million distinct CDR3 sequences, around 33% of them present only once. The sequence derives from a newborn girl in good health. Sequencing was performed on cord blood. The chain employs TRBV29-1 and TRBJ2-2; 8 bases line up with TRBD2. The CDR3 here is CSSGAGGSGELFF. CDR3 DNA sequence: TGCAGCTCCGGTGCGGGGGGATCCGGGGAGCTGTTTTTT.